This is a list of T cell receptor beta chains from one sample in a study of CD4 and CD8 cells across lung adenocarcinoma regions. TCRdb fed the PCR reads into MiXCR, producing one record per CDR3 protein. This table holds around 25,000 distinct CDR3 sequences, roughly half found once. The sample consisted of CD8+ T cells from the center of a lung tumor. Receptors were obtained from a male donor with lung adenocarcinoma. The CD4 and CD8 labels of this study may be unreliable. CDR3s include the opening cysteine and the closing phenylalanine or tryptophan. Each record gives: J gene, V gene, clone size, D gene, CDR3 length, CDR3 DNA, CDR3 protein. The D gene is left open where the match is weak. Not every row has a clone size; where given, it reads once, few, many or a size class.

TRBJ2-5 | TRBV25-1 | - | TRBD2 | 14 | TGTGCCAGCGGACTAGCGGGAGGCACGGGGGCGCAGTACTTC | CASGLAGGTGAQYF
TRBJ2-5 | TRBV11-1 | once | TRBD2 | 15 | TGTGCCAGCAGCTTAGGAAAGGTAGCGGGAGAGACCCAGTACTTC | CASSLGKVAGETQYF
TRBJ2-1 | TRBV7-2 | medium-sized | - | 13 | TGTGCCAGCAGCTATGGGCCAGGGGATGAGCAGTTCTTC | CASSYGPGDEQFF
TRBJ1-1 | TRBV6-1 | many | TRBD1 | 15 | TGTGCCAGCAGTGACCCGGGACAGGGATTTACTGAAGCTTTCTTT | CASSDPGQGFTEAFF
TRBJ1-4 | TRBV10-1 | many | TRBD1 | 13 | TGCGCCAGCAGTGAGAGACAGGGGGGAAAACTGTTTTTT | CASSERQGGKLFF
TRBJ2-1 | TRBV5-7 | - | - | 15 | TGTGCCAGCAGCTTGAATAGCCCTAACTACAATGAGCAGTTCTTC | CASSLNSPNYNEQFF
TRBJ2-1 | TRBV28 | many | TRBD2 | 17 | TGTGCCAGCAGGCCCCCCCACGGTAGCGGGTCCTACAATGAGCAGTTCTTC | CASRPPHGSGSYNEQFF
TRBJ1-2 | TRBV4-1 | - | - | 15 | TGCGCCAGCAGCCAAGCTCCAGGGGAATACTATGGCTACACCTTC | CASSQAPGEYYGYTF
TRBJ2-3 | TRBV10-3 | - | TRBD2 | 15 | TGTGCCGGGGGTAGCGGGGGGGGAGACACAGATACGCAGTATTTC | CAGGSGGGDTDTQYF
TRBJ2-4 | TRBV6-1 | - | TRBD1 | 16 | TGTGCCAGCAGTGAAAGGGACAGGGGAAGCACAGATATTCAGTACTTC | CASSERDRGSTDIQYF
TRBJ2-4 | TRBV27 | - | - | 16 | TGTGCCAGCGGGGGGGGCGGGGGCCGTGACCAAGAGACTCAGTACTTC | CASGGGGGRDQETQYF
TRBJ2-4 | TRBV12-3/TRBV12-4 | many | - | 12 | TGTGCCAGCAGTGGCCGGGGCGGCATTCAGTACTTC | CASSGRGGIQYF
TRBJ2-1 | TRBV3-1 | - | - | 13 | TGTGCCAGCAGCCATCCGCCGGACAATGAGCAGTTCTTC | CASSHPPDNEQFF
TRBJ2-1 | TRBV4-1 | - | TRBD2 | 16 | TGCGCCAGCAGCCCCAGGACTAGCGGGAGGGCCAATGAGCAGTTCTTC | CASSPRTSGRANEQFF
TRBJ2-1 | TRBV11-2 | many | TRBD2 | 15 | TGTGCCAGCAGCTTAGAGAGCGGGAGCTTCCAAGAGCAGTTCTTC | CASSLESGSFQEQFF
TRBJ2-1 | TRBV4-2 | - | - | 17 | TGTGCCAGCAGCCAAGTTGGCGGGCGTAGCTGCTCCGATACGCAGTTCTTC | CASSQVGGRSCSDTQFF
TRBJ2-1 | TRBV11-3 | medium-sized | TRBD2 | 15 | TGTGCCAGCAGCTTATACGGGAGGGTCTACAATGAGCAGTTCTTC | CASSLYGRVYNEQFF
TRBJ2-5 | TRBV6-1 | - | TRBD2 | 14 | TGTGCCAGCAAATTTGGGCCCCAGGCGGGAGAGCAGTACTTC | CASKFGPQAGEQYF